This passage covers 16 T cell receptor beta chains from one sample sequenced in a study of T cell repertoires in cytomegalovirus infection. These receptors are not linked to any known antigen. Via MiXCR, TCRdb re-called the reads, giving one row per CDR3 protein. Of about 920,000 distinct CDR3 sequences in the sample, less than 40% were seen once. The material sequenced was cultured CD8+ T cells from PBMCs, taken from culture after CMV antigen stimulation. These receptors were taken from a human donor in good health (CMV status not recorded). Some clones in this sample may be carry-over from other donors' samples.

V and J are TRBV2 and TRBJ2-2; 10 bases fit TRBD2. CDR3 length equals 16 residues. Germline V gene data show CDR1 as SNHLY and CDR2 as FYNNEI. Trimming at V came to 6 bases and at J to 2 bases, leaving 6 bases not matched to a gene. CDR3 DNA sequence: TGTGCCAGCAGACTAGCGGGGACCTACAACACCGGGGAGCTGTTTTTT. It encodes CASRLAGTYNTGELFF.

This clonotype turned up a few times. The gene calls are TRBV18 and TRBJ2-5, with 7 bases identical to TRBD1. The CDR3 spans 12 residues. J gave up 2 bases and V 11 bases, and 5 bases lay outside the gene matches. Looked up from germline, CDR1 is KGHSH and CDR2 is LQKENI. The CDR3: CACGTAQETQYF. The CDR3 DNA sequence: TGTGCCTGTGGGACAGCTCAAGAGACCCAGTACTTC.

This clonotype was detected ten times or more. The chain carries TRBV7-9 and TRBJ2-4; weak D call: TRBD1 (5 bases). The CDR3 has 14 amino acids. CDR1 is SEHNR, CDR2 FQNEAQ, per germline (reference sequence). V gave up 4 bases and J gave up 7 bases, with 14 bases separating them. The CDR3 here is CASSSLQSGNIQYF. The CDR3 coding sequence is TGTGCCAGCAGCTCCCTACAGTCAGGGAACATTCAGTACTTC. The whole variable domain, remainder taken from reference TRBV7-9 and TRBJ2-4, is DTGVSQNPRHKITKRGQNVTFRCDPISEHNRLYWYRQTLGQGPEFLTYFQNEAQLEKSRLLSDRFSAERPKGSFSTLEIQRTEQGDSAMYLCASSSLQSGNIQYFGAGTRLSVL.

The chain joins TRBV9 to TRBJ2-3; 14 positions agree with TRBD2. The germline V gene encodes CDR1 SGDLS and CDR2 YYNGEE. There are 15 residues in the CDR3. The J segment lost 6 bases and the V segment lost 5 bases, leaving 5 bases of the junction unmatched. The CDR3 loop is CASRTTSGGGDTQYF. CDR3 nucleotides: TGTGCCAGCAGGACGACTAGCGGGGGGGGGGATACGCAGTATTTT.

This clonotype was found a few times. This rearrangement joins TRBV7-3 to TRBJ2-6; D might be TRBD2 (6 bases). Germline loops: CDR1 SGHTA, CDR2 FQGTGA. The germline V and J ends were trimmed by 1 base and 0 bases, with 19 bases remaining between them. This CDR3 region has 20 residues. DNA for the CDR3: TGTGCCAGCAGCTTAAGGCCGGAGGGGCCCCCCAGCTCTGGGGCCAACGTCCTGACTTTC. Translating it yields CASSLRPEGPPSSGANVLTF. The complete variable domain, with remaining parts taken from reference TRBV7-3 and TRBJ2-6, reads GAGVSQTPSNKVTEKGKYVELRCDPISGHTALYWYRQSLGQGPEFLIYFQGTGAADDSGLPNDRFFAVRPEGSVSTLKIQRTERGDSAVYLCASSLRPEGPPSSGANVLTFGAGSRLTVL.

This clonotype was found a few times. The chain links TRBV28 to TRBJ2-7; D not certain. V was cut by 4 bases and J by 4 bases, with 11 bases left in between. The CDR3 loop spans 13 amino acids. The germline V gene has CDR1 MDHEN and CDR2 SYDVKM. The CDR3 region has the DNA TGTGCCAGCAGTTCAGACCTGAGGTACGAGCAGTACGTC. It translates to CASSSDLRYEQYV.

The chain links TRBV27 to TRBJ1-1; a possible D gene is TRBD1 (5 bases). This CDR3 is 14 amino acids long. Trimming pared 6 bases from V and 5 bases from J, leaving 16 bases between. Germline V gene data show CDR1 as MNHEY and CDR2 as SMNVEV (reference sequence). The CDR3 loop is CASSSPSKGTEAFF. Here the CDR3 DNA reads TGTGCCAGCAGCTCGCCCTCTAAGGGGACTGAAGCTTTCTTT.

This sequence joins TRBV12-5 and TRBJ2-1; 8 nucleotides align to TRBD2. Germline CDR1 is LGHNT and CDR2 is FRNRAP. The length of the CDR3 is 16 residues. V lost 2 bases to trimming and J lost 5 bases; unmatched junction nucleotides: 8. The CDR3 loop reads CASGLFSGTSNNEQFF. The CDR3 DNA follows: TGTGCTAGTGGTTTGTTCTCCGGGACTAGTAACAATGAGCAGTTCTTC.

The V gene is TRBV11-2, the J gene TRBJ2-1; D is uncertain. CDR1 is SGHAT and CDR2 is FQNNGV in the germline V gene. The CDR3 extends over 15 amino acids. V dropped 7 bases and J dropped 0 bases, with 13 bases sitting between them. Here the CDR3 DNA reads TGTGCCAGCATCCGTAAGCCTTACTCCTACAATGAGCAGTTCTTC. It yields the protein CASIRKPYSYNEQFF.

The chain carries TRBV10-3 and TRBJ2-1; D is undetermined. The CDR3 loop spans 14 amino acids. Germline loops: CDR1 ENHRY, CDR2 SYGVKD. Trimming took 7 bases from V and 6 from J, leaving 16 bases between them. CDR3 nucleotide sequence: TGTGCCATCACCAAGGAAAGTACAACCAATGAGCAGTTCTTC. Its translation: CAITKESTTNEQFF.

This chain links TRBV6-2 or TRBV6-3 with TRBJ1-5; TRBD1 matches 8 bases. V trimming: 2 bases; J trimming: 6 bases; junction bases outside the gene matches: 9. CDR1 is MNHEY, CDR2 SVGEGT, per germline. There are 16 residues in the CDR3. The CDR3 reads CASSYPGTGPTQPQHF. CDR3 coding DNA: TGTGCCAGCAGTTACCCCGGGACAGGTCCTACTCAGCCCCAGCATTTT.

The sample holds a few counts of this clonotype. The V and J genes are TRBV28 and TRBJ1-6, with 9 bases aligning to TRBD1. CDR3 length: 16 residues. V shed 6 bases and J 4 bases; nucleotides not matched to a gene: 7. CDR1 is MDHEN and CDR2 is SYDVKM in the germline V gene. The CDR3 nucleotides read TGTGCCAGCAGGGAGCTCGACAGGGGGTATAATTCACCCCTCCACTTT. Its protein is CASRELDRGYNSPLHF. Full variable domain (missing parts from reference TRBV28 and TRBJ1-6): DVKVTQSSRYLVKRTGEKVFLECVQDMDHENMFWYRQDPGLGLRLIYFSYDVKMKEKGDIPEGYSVSREKKERFSLILESASTNQTSMYLCASRELDRGYNSPLHFGNGTRLTVT.

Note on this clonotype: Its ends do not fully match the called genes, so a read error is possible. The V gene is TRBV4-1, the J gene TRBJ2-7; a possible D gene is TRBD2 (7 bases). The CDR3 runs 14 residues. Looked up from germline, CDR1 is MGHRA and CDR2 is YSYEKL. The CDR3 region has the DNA TGCGCCAGCAGCCAAGTTGCAGGGGACTACGATCAGTACTTC. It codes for CASSQVAGDYDQYF.

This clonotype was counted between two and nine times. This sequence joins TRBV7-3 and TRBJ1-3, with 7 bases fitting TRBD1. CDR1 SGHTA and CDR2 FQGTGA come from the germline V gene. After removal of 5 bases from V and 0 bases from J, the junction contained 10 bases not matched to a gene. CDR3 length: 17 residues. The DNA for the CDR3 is TGTGCCAGCAGCCCCCGGGACAGCCCTTACTCTGGAAACACCATATATTTT. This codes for CASSPRDSPYSGNTIYF.

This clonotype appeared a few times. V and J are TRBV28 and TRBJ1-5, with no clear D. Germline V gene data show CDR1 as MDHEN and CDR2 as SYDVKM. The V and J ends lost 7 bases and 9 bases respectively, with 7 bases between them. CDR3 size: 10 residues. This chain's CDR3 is CASNVGPQHF. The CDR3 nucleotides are TGTGCCAGCAATGTCGGGCCCCAGCATTTT.

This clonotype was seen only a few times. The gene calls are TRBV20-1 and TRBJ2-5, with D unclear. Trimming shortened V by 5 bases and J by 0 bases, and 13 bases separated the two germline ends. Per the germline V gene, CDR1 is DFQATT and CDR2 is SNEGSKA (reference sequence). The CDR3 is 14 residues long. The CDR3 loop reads CSAWFNLNQETQYF. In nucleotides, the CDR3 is TGCAGTGCTTGGTTTAACCTGAACCAAGAGACCCAGTACTTC.